Sequencing of this T cell receptor beta chain was carried out in a study of monozygotic twins with inflammatory bowel disease. This CDR3 spans 12 amino acids. The germline gives CDR1 SGHRS, CDR2 YFSETQ. TCRalpha and TCRbeta cDNA went through two nested PCRs of around 15 and 10 cycles. TCRdb reanalyzed the 5' RACE reads and collapses them to one entry per CDR3 protein, without DNA. The sample's table shows about 300,000 distinct CDR3 sequences. From whole blood, total RNA was isolated without any sorting of T cells. The chain carries TRBV5-1 and TRBJ1-4. Sequencing was carried out using blood. The TCR comes from a human donor with ulcerative colitis or Crohn's disease, or a healthy co-twin of an affected twin (not recorded which). The CDR3 loop reads CASSLYGEKLFF.